A selection of T cell receptor beta chains follows, all from one sample in a study of blood T cell repertoires in COVID-19. Sequencing was performed with immunoSEQ multiplex PCR; in TCRdb, only in-frame clones are kept and a portion is missing. The sample yields about 180,000 clones, approximately 90% seen once. The sequenced sample was peripheral blood. These receptors originate from a woman between 25 and 40 years old with acute or convalescent COVID-19. The CDR3 runs from the conserved cysteine through the conserved F or W. A D gene is named only where the DNA matches it firmly. Clone sizes are given selectively: once, few, many, or a class where the clone is expanded.

TGCGCCAGCAGCTTGGGCAGGGGTGGATTTAACATTCAGTACTTC	CASSLGRGGFNIQYF	.	.	TRBJ2-4	TRBV5-1
TGTGCCAGCAGCCCTAATCAGGGGGCGGCAGAAAAACTGTTTTTT	CASSPNQGAAEKLFF	TRBD1	.	TRBJ1-4	TRBV28
TGCAGCGCCGAGGGCGGGGAGCGAGAGACCCAGTACTTC	CSAEGGERETQYF	.	.	TRBJ2-5	TRBV29-1
TGTGCCAGCAGTCCTCAAACCGGGGAGACCCAGTACTTC	CASSPQTGETQYF	.	.	TRBJ2-5	TRBV12-3/TRBV12-4
TGTGCCAGCAGCCAACCCTGGGGGACTACCCCCTACGAGCAGTACTTC	CASSQPWGTTPYEQYF	TRBD2	.	TRBJ2-7	TRBV3-1/TRBV3-2
TGTGCCAGCAGTTACGAGGTGGGCAATGAGCAGTTCTTC	CASSYEVGNEQFF	.	once	TRBJ2-1	TRBV6-5
TGCAGTGCTAGCTTTAATCAGCCCCAGCATTTT	CSASFNQPQHF	.	once	TRBJ1-5	TRBV20-1
TGTGCCAGCAGTGGACAGGGGGTGGAGACCCAGTACTTC	CASSGQGVETQYF	TRBD1	.	TRBJ2-5	TRBV2
TGTGCCAGCTCCCCCTGGGCCGGACAAGAGACCCAGTACTTC	CASSPWAGQETQYF	.	.	TRBJ2-5	TRBV28
TGTGCCAGCAGCCGCGGGTTAGATTACAATGAGCAGTTCTTC	CASSRGLDYNEQFF	.	.	TRBJ2-1	TRBV3-1/TRBV3-2
TGTGCCAGCTCCGGACAGTTGGACACTGGGGAGCTGTTTTTT	CASSGQLDTGELFF	.	.	TRBJ2-2	TRBV6-5
TGTGCCAGCAGTTTAAGGGGGAGCACCTACGAGCAGTACTTC	CASSLRGSTYEQYF	.	.	TRBJ2-7	TRBV27
TGTGCCAGCAGGGGAGGGACTAGCGGGACCTGGGAGCTGTTTTTT	CASRGGTSGTWELFF	TRBD2	.	TRBJ2-2	TRBV27
TGTGCCTGGAGTGTACCGGGGGATCGCACAGATACGCAGTATTTT	CAWSVPGDRTDTQYF	.	.	TRBJ2-3	TRBV30
TGTGCCAGCAGCTTAGCGCTGACTCGGACAGATACGCAGTATTTT	CASSLALTRTDTQYF	.	.	TRBJ2-3	TRBV7-8
TGTGCCAGCAGTGGTATCGCGGGAGGAATCAATGAGCAGTTCTTC	CASSGIAGGINEQFF	TRBD2	.	TRBJ2-1	TRBV6-6
TGTGCCACTCGGGGGACAGAGGACTATCAGCCCCAGCATTTT	CATRGTEDYQPQHF	TRBD1	.	TRBJ1-5	TRBV24-1
TGTGCCAGCAGTTTGGGACTTCCAACTAATGAAAAACTGTTTTTT	CASSLGLPTNEKLFF	.	.	TRBJ1-4	TRBV28
TGTGCCAGCAGCCTGGGACTAGCGGGAGTTGGGCAGTTCTTC	CASSLGLAGVGQFF	TRBD2	.	TRBJ2-1	TRBV3-1/TRBV3-2
TGTGCCTGGAGCGAGGGCAGACAAAATGAAAAACTGTTTTTT	CAWSEGRQNEKLFF	.	.	TRBJ1-4	TRBV30
TGCGCCAGCAGCACAGCCGGGACTAGCGGGAGCTGGGAGCAGTTCTTC	CASSTAGTSGSWEQFF	TRBD2	.	TRBJ2-1	TRBV5-1
TGTGCCAGCAGCGTAGGGGCAGTTTTCACAGATACGCAGTATTTT	CASSVGAVFTDTQYF	.	.	TRBJ2-3	TRBV9
TGTGCCACCAGCAGAAGAGGGACTTTTAATGAGCAGTTCTTC	CATSRRGTFNEQFF	.	.	TRBJ2-1	TRBV15
TGTGCCAGCACCCGAACGACGGCGGCTCAGCCCCAGCATTTT	CASTRTTAAQPQHF	.	.	TRBJ1-5	TRBV6-5
TGTGCCAGCAGTCGCCCGGGACAGGGATACTATGGCTACACCTTC	CASSRPGQGYYGYTF	TRBD1	few	TRBJ1-2	TRBV28
TGTGCCAGCAGTTTACATGCGGGAGGGGAGCAGTTCTTC	CASSLHAGGEQFF	TRBD2	.	TRBJ2-1	TRBV12-3/TRBV12-4
TGTGCCAGCAGTCCTTGGAGGGACGAGCAGTACTTC	CASSPWRDEQYF	.	few	TRBJ2-7	TRBV28
TGTGCCAGCAAAGGGACTAGCGGGATTCATGAGCAGTTCTTC	CASKGTSGIHEQFF	TRBD2	.	TRBJ2-1	TRBV2
TGTGCCAGTAGTAGGCAGGGGGCTTACACCGGGGAGCTGTTTTTT	CASSRQGAYTGELFF	TRBD1	.	TRBJ2-2	TRBV19
TGTGCCAGCAGTCCCACAGGGTTCGCGAACACCGGGGAGCTGTTTTTT	CASSPTGFANTGELFF	.	few	TRBJ2-2	TRBV6-4
TGCGCCAGCAGCTTGGGGTCAGTTCTGAACACTGAAGCTTTCTTT	CASSLGSVLNTEAFF	.	.	TRBJ1-1	TRBV5-1
TGTGCCAGCAGCGTAGACAGCTCCTACGAGCAGTACTTC	CASSVDSSYEQYF	.	.	TRBJ2-7	TRBV9
TGTGCCAGCAGCCGTAGAGAAGATATAACCTCTGGGGCCAACGTCCTGACTTTC	CASSRREDITSGANVLTF	.	.	TRBJ2-6	TRBV7-9
TGTGCCTGGAAAGTTACTAGCGGGAGTGGTACGCAGTATTTT	CAWKVTSGSGTQYF	TRBD2	.	TRBJ2-3	TRBV30
TGTGCCAGTAGTGTCGCAGGGGGTACCTACGAGCAGTACTTC	CASSVAGGTYEQYF	TRBD1	.	TRBJ2-7	TRBV19
TGCGCCACCATGCTGGGACAGTCGGTCGCTGAAGCTTTCTTT	CATMLGQSVAEAFF	TRBD1	.	TRBJ1-1	TRBV10-2
TGTGCCAGCAGCCTAGGGGGTAATAGCAATCAGCCCCAGCATTTT	CASSLGGNSNQPQHF	.	once	TRBJ1-5	TRBV28